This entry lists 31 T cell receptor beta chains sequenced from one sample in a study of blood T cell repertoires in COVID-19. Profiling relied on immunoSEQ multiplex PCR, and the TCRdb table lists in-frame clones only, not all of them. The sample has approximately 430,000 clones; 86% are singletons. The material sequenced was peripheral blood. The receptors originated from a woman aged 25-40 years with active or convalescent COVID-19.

The CDR3 protein is CASSFLGELTYEQYF. CDR3 bases: TGTGCCAGCAGTTTTCTCGGGGAGCTAACCTACGAGCAGTACTTC. The rearrangement joins TRBV27 to TRBJ2-7; possibly TRBD2 for D (5 bases). The CDR3 has 15 amino acids. Trimming pared 3 bases from V and 2 bases from J, leaving 14 bases between. The germline V gene has CDR1 MNHEY and CDR2 SMNVEV (reference sequence).

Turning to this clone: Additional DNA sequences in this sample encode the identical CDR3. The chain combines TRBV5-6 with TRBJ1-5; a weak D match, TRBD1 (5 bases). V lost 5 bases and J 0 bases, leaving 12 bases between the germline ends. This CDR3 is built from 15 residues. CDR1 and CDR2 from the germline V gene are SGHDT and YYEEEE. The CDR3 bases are TGTGCCAGCAGTTCTGGGGGGTATAGCAATCAGCCCCAGCATTTT. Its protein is CASSSGGYSNQPQHF.

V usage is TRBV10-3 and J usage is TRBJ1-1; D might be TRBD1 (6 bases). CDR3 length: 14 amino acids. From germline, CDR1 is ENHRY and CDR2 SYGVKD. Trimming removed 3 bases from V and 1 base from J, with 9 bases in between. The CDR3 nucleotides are TGTGCCATCAGTGATCCGGGACAGAACACTGAAGCTTTCTTT. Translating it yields CAISDPGQNTEAFF.

The CDR3 coding sequence is TGTGCCAGCAGTCCACGGTCCGGGGCCAACGTCCTGACTTTC. As protein: CASSPRSGANVLTF. The genes are TRBV13 and TRBJ2-6; D remains unclear. This CDR3 region has 14 residues. Per germline, CDR1 PRHDT and CDR2 FYEKMQ (reference sequence). Trimming took off 6 bases at V and 4 bases at J, with 10 bases between the two ends.

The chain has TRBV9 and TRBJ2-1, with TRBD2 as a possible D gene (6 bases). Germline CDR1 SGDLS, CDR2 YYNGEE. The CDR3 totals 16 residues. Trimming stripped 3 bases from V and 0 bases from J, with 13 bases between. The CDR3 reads CASSAGTETSYNEQFF. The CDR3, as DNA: TGTGCCAGCAGCGCCGGGACTGAAACCTCCTACAATGAGCAGTTCTTC. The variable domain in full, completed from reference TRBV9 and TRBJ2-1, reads DSGVTQTPKHLITATGQRVTLRCSPRSGDLSVYWYQQSLDQGLQFLIQYYNGEERAKGNILERFSAQQFPDLHSELNLSSLELGDSALYFCASSAGTETSYNEQFFGPGTRLTVL.

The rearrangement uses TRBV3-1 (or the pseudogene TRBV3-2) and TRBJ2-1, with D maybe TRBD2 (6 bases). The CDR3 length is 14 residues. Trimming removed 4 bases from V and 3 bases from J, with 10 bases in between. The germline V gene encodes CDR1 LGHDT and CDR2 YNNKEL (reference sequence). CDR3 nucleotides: TGTGCCAGCAGCCCGCGGGGATACTACAATGAGCAGTTCTTC. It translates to CASSPRGYYNEQFF.

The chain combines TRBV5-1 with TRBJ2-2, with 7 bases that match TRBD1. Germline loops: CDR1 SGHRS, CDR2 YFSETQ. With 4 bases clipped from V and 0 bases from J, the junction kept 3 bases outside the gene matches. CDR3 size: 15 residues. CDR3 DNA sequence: TGCGCCAGCAGCGCCGGGACAGCGAACACCGGGGAGCTGTTTTTT. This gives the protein CASSAGTANTGELFF.

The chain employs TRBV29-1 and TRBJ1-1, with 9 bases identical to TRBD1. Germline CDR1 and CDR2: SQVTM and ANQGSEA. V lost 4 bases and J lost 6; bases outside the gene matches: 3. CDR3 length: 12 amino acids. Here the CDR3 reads CSVVTGGPEAFF. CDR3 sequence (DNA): TGCAGCGTTGTTACAGGGGGCCCTGAAGCTTTCTTT.

CDR3 residues: CASSPPGLAFNEQFF. The CDR3 coding sequence is TGTGCCAGCTCACCACCGGGACTAGCCTTCAATGAGCAGTTCTTC. The rearrangement links TRBV18 to TRBJ2-1; 9 bases match TRBD2. The CDR3 consists of 15 residues. Germline CDR1 is KGHSH and CDR2 is LQKENI. J lost 6 bases, V lost 0 bases, and 3 bases had no gene match.

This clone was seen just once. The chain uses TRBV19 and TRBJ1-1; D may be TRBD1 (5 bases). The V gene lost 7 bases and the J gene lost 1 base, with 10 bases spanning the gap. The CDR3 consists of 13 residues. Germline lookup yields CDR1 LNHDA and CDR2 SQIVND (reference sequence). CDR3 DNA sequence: TGTGCCAGTACGTGGGGCGGGAACACTGAAGCTTTCTTT. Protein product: CASTWGGNTEAFF.

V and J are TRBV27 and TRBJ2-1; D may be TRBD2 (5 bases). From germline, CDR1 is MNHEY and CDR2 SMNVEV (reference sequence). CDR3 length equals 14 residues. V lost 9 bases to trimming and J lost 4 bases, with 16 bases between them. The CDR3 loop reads CASSTGSTYNEQFF. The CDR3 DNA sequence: TGTGCCAGTAGCACGGGGTCCACGTACAATGAGCAGTTCTTC.

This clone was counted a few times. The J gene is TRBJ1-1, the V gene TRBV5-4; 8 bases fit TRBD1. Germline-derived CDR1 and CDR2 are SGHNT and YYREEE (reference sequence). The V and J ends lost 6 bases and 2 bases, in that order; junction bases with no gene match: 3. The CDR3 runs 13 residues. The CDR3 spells CASTDRVNTEAFF. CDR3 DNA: TGTGCCAGCACGGACAGGGTAAACACTGAAGCTTTCTTT. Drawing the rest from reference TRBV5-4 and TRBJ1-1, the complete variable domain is ETGVTQSPTHLIKTRGQQVTLRCSSQSGHNTVSWYQQALGQGPQFIFQYYREEENGRGNFPPRFSGLQFPNYSSELNVNALELDDSALYLCASTDRVNTEAFFGQGTRLTVV.

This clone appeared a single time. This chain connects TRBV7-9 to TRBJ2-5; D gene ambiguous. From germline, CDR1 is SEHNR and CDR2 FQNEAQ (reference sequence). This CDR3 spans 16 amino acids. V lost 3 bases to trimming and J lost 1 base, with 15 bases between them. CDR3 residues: CASSFPERLTQETQYF. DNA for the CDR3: TGTGCCAGCAGCTTCCCAGAGCGACTCACCCAAGAGACCCAGTACTTC.

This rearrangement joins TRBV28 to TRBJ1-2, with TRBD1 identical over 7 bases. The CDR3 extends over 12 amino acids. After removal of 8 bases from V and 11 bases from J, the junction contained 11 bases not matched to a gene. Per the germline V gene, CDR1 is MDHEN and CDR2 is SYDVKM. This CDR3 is CASGRWTGTYTF. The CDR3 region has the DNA TGTGCCAGCGGTCGATGGACAGGAACTTACACCTTC.

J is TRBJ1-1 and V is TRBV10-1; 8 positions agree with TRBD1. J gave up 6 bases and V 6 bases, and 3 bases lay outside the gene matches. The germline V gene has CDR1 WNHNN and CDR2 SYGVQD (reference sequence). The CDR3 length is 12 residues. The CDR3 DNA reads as TGCGCCAGCAGCATGACAGGGGCTGAAGCTTTCTTT. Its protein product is CASSMTGAEAFF.

The CDR3 sequence: CSARVGDVLTF. CDR3 bases: TGCAGTGCTAGAGTGGGAGACGTCCTGACTTTC. The genes are TRBV20-1 and TRBJ2-6, with D possibly being TRBD2 (5 bases). The CDR3 covers 11 residues. Germline values: CDR1 DFQATT, CDR2 SNEGSKA (reference sequence). V lost 1 base and J lost 11, with 6 bases in between.

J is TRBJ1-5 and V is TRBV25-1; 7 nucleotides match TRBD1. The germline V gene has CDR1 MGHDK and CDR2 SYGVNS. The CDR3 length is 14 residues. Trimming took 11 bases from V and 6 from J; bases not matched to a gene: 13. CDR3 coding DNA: TGTGCCCGCCGCCGACAGGGCCCGGGTCAGCCCCAGCATTTT. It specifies CARRRQGPGQPQHF.

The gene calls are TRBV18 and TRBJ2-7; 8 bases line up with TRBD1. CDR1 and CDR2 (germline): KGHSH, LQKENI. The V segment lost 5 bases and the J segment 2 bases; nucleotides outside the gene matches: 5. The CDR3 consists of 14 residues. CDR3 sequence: CASSKDRGPYEQYF. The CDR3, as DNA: TGTGCCAGCTCAAAAGACAGGGGACCCTACGAGCAGTACTTC.

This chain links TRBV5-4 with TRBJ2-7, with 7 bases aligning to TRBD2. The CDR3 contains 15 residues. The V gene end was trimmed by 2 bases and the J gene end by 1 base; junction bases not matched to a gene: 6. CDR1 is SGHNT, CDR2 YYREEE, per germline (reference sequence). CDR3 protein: CASSFPSGASYEQYF. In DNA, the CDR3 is TGTGCCAGCAGCTTCCCCAGCGGGGCATCCTACGAGCAGTACTTC.

CDR3 sequence reads: CASRNAGTWDTEAFF. Written as DNA, the CDR3 is TGTGCCAGTAGAAACGCAGGGACATGGGACACTGAAGCTTTCTTT. The chain uses TRBV19 and TRBJ1-1; D might be TRBD1 (6 bases). Trimming removed 6 bases from V and 3 bases from J, with 17 bases in between. This CDR3 is built from 15 residues. The V gene's germline CDR1 is LNHDA and CDR2 SQIVND (reference sequence).

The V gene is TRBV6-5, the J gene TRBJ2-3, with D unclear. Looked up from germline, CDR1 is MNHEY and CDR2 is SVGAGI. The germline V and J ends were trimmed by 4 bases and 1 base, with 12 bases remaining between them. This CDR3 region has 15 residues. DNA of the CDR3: TGTGCCAGCAGTTCCAAACTTGAGGGCACAGATACGCAGTATTTT. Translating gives CASSSKLEGTDTQYF.

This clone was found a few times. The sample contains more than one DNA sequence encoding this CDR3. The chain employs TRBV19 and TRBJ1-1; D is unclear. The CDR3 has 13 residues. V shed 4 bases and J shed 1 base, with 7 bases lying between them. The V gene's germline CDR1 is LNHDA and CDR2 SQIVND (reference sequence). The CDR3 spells CASSRTQNTEAFF. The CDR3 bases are TGTGCCAGTAGTAGAACTCAGAACACTGAAGCTTTCTTT.

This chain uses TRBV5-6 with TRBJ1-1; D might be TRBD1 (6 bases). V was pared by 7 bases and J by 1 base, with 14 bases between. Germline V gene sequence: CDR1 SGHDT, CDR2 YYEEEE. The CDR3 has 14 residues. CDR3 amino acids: CASGRGTTNTEAFF. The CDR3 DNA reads TGTGCCAGCGGCCGAGGGACAACGAACACTGAAGCTTTCTTT.

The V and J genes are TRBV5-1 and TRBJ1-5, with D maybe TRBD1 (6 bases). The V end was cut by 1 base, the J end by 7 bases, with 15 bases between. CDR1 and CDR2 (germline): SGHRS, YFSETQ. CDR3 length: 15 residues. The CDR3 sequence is CASSLIPGDGQPQHF. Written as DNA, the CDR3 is TGCGCCAGCAGCTTGATTCCAGGGGATGGCCAGCCCCAGCATTTT.

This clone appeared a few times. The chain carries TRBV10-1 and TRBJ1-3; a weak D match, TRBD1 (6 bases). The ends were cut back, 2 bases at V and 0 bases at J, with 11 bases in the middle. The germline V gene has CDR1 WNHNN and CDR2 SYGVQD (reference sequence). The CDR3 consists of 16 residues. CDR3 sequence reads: CASSEIGGNSGNTIYF. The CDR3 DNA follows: TGCGCCAGCAGTGAGATTGGGGGCAACTCTGGAAACACCATATATTTT.

The CDR3 region is CASSPTTSGGTYEQYF. The CDR3 DNA reads as TGTGCCAGCAGCCCCACCACTAGCGGGGGGACCTACGAGCAGTACTTC. This chain connects TRBV3-1 (or the pseudogene TRBV3-2) to TRBJ2-7; TRBD2 aligns across 12 bases. The CDR3 has 16 residues. After removal of 4 bases from V and 2 bases from J, the junction contained 6 bases not matched to a gene. Germline-derived CDR1 and CDR2 are LGHDT and YNNKEL (reference sequence).

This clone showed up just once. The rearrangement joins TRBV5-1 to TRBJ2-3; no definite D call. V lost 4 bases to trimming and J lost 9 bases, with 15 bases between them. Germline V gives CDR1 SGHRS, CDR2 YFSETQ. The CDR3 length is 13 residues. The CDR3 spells CASSLEAPKTQYF. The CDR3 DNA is TGCGCCAGCAGCCTCGAGGCTCCAAAAACGCAGTATTTT.

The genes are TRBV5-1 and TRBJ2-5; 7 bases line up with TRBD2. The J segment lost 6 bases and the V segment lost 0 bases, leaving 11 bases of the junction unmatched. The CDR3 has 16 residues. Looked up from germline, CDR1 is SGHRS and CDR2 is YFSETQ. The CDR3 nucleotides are TGCGCCAGCAGCTTGGAAGGCGGGGGACCCCGAAAGACCCAGTACTTC. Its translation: CASSLEGGGPRKTQYF.

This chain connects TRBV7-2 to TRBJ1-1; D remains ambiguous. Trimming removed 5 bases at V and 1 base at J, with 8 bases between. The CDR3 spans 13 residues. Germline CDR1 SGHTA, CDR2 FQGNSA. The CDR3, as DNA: TGTGCCAGCAGCGTGATCGGGAACACTGAAGCTTTCTTT. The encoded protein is CASSVIGNTEAFF.

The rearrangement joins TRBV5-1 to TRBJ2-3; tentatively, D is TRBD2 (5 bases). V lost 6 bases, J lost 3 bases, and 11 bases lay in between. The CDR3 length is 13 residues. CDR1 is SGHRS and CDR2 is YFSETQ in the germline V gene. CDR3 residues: CASTTTGTDTQYF. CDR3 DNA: TGCGCCAGCACTACTACGGGGACAGATACGCAGTATTTT.

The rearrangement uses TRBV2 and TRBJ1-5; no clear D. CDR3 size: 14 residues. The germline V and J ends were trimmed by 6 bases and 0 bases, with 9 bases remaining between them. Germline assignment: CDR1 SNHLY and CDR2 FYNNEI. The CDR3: CASRHVDSNQPQHF. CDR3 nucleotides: TGTGCCAGCAGACACGTCGATAGCAATCAGCCCCAGCATTTT.